Shown below are 18 T cell receptor beta chains from a single sample sequenced in a study of blood T cell repertoires in COVID-19 (dated by TCRdb to 2020 to 2021). The library was produced with the immunoSEQ multiplex PCR assay. Sourced from immuneACCESS, this table was stored by TCRdb with only in-frame sequences that have V and J called. A share of the clones is absent; for the studies checked, an unresolved V gene accounts for under half, and the remainder has no known explanation. The sample table lists about 350,000 clones, about 90% of them with a count of one. The ten biggest clones cover approximately 0.97% of the sample. Source material: PBMCs or T cells enriched from blood (not recorded which). The receptors stem from a young woman who had been exposed to COVID-19.

The V call is TRBV7-6, the J call TRBJ2-5; D is perhaps TRBD2 (9 bases). The germline V gene has CDR1 SGHVS and CDR2 FNYEAQ. Trimming stripped 5 bases from V and 2 bases from J, with 21 bases between. The CDR3 is made up of 17 amino acids. This CDR3 is CASSPSGTGSLQETQYF. CDR3 in DNA: TGTGCCAGCAGCCCTAGCGGGACAGGTTCTCTTCAAGAGACCCAGTACTTC.

The chain carries TRBV6-5 and TRBJ2-3; tentatively, D is TRBD1 (6 bases). With 4 bases removed from V and 4 bases from J, the gap between germline ends came to 12 bases. CDR3 length: 14 amino acids. Germline assignment: CDR1 MNHEY and CDR2 SVGAGI. The CDR3, as DNA: TGTGCCAGCAGTTTGCTCAGGGGAGCAGATACGCAGTATTTT. It codes for CASSLLRGADTQYF.

The CDR3 nucleotides are TGTGCCAGCACTGGGACTAGCGACGAGACCCAGTACTTC. Encoded protein: CASTGTSDETQYF. The V and J genes are TRBV2 and TRBJ2-5; 10 bases line up with TRBD2. Per the germline V gene, CDR1 is SNHLY and CDR2 is FYNNEI. V trimming: 7 bases; J trimming: 5 bases; junction bases outside the gene matches: 4. This CDR3 is built from 13 residues.

The J gene is TRBJ1-2, the V gene TRBV30; D gene ambiguous. V dropped 7 bases and J dropped 2 bases, with 11 bases sitting between them. Germline CDR1 is GTSNPN and CDR2 is SVGIG (reference sequence). The CDR3 totals 12 residues. CDR3 sequence: CAYRDLNYGYTF. CDR3 sequence (DNA): TGTGCCTACCGGGATTTGAACTATGGCTACACCTTC.

About this clone: This sample also contains other DNA sequences that code for the same CDR3. V is TRBV5-8 and J is TRBJ2-1; 11 bases agree with TRBD2. Per the germline V gene, CDR1 is SGHTS and CDR2 is YDEGEE. With 3 bases clipped from V and 4 bases from J, the junction kept 3 bases outside the gene matches. CDR3 size: 15 residues. CDR3 DNA: TGTGCCAGCAGCTCCGGGACTAGCGGATACAATGAGCAGTTCTTC. Translating gives CASSSGTSGYNEQFF.

The chain couples TRBV6-5 to TRBJ2-7; unclear D gene. Germline CDR1 reads MNHEY; CDR2 reads SVGAGI. Between the trimmed V and J ends, which lost 5 bases and 4 bases, there was a span of 12 bases. The CDR3 contains 13 residues. DNA for the CDR3: TGTGCCAGCAGTCCCAATCCCACTTACGAGCAGTACTTC. It encodes CASSPNPTYEQYF.

The chain carries TRBV19 and TRBJ2-1, with TRBD1 identical over 10 bases. Germline V gene data show CDR1 as LNHDA and CDR2 as SQIVND (reference sequence). The CDR3 runs to 15 residues. The trim removed 5 bases at V and 1 base at J, leaving 2 bases unmatched. Here the CDR3 reads CASSRTGGSYNEQFF. The CDR3 nucleotides are TGTGCCAGTAGTCGGACAGGGGGGTCCTACAATGAGCAGTTCTTC.

J is TRBJ1-5 and V is TRBV10-3; D is uncertain. Germline-derived CDR1 and CDR2 are ENHRY and SYGVKD. Trimming left V 6 bases short and J 7 bases short, with 10 bases between. There are 12 residues in the CDR3. This CDR3 is CAIREVGQPQHF. The CDR3 DNA reads as TGTGCCATCAGAGAGGTGGGCCAGCCCCAGCATTTT.

This clone has just one count. This chain uses TRBV12-5 with TRBJ2-2; 8 bases align to TRBD2. Germline V lookup: CDR1 LGHNT, CDR2 FRNRAP. This CDR3 has 14 residues. Trimming took 0 bases from V and 6 from J; bases not matched to a gene: 0. The DNA of the CDR3 is TGTGCTAGTGGTTTGGTAGCGGGAGCCGGGGAGCTGTTTTTT. Amino acids: CASGLVAGAGELFF. The complete variable domain, with remaining parts taken from reference TRBV12-5 and TRBJ2-2, reads DARVTQTPRHKVTEMGQEVTMRCQPILGHNTVFWYRQTMMQGLELLAYFRNRAPLDDSGMPKDRFSAEMPDATLATLKIQPSEPRDSAVYFCASGLVAGAGELFFGEGSRLTVL.

This sequence joins TRBV5-1 and TRBJ1-1, with no clear D. The CDR3 is made up of 16 amino acids. V shed 5 bases and J shed 0 bases, with 17 bases lying between them. Germline CDR1 SGHRS, CDR2 YFSETQ. As DNA, the CDR3 is TGCGCCAGCAGGATCGGGGTATCCGGGTTGAACACTGAAGCTTTCTTT. Protein: CASRIGVSGLNTEAFF.

The V gene is TRBV27, the J gene TRBJ2-7; 7 bases align to TRBD2. V shed 6 bases and J 0 bases; nucleotides not matched to a gene: 8. This CDR3 spans 15 amino acids. Per the germline V gene, CDR1 is MNHEY and CDR2 is SMNVEV (reference sequence). The CDR3 sequence: CASRGGRGASYEQYF. The DNA of the CDR3 is TGTGCCAGCAGGGGAGGGAGAGGCGCCTCCTACGAGCAGTACTTC.

As for this clone: Within the sample, other DNA sequences also encode this same CDR3. V usage is TRBV28 and J usage is TRBJ1-1; 7 bases agree with TRBD1. This CDR3 region has 14 residues. Germline V gene sequence: CDR1 MDHEN, CDR2 SYDVKM. V lost 5 bases, J lost 0 bases, and 3 bases stayed unmatched. CDR3 nucleotide sequence: TGTGCCAGCAGTGTGGGACAGTTGAACACTGAAGCTTTCTTT. Translating gives CASSVGQLNTEAFF.

This clone is a singleton in its sample. In the same sample, other DNA sequences code for this CDR3. This sequence joins TRBV28 and TRBJ1-2; D not certain. Germline assignment: CDR1 MDHEN and CDR2 SYDVKM. The CDR3 length is 12 residues. Trimming took off 5 bases at V and 3 bases at J, with 7 bases between the two ends. The CDR3: CASSPSDYGYTF. As DNA, the CDR3 is TGTGCCAGCAGTCCCTCCGACTATGGCTACACCTTC.

DNA for the CDR3: TGCGCCAGCAGCTTGGCCAGCAGTTTGCGGGGGTTTTCCTACGAGCAGTACTTC. It encodes CASSLASSLRGFSYEQYF. V is TRBV5-1 and J is TRBJ2-7; 7 bases align to TRBD2. The ends lost 0 bases at V and 1 base at J; junction bases unmatched: 13. This CDR3 is built from 18 residues. Germline assignment: CDR1 SGHRS and CDR2 YFSETQ.

The V and J genes are TRBV5-1 and TRBJ1-3; 7 nucleotides match TRBD1. Germline values: CDR1 SGHRS, CDR2 YFSETQ. This CDR3 is 16 amino acids long. With V trimmed by 5 bases and J by 1 base, 9 bases remained unmatched. CDR3 sequence: CASRSGGSASGNTIYF. In DNA form, the CDR3 reads TGCGCCAGCAGATCAGGGGGGTCTGCTTCTGGAAACACCATATATTTT.

This chain connects TRBV5-4 to TRBJ1-5, with D hard to call. V was cut by 0 bases and J by 3 bases, with 13 bases left in between. The CDR3 is 16 residues long. Germline V gene lookup returns CDR1 SGHNT and CDR2 YYREEE (reference sequence). The CDR3 DNA sequence: TGTGCCAGCAGCTTGGGCGGCGGCAGCCCCAATCAGCCCCAGCATTTT. Translation gives CASSLGGGSPNQPQHF.

CDR3 region: CSVDIVTRDRPNTGELFF. CDR3 nucleotide sequence: TGCAGCGTTGACATAGTCACCAGAGACAGGCCCAACACCGGGGAGCTGTTTTTT. The J gene is TRBJ2-2, the V gene TRBV29-1, with D possibly matching TRBD1 (6 bases). The CDR3 sequence is 18 residues long. Germline CDR1 SQVTM, CDR2 ANQGSEA. V was pared by 3 bases and J by 2 bases, with 22 bases between.

This CDR3 is CAYHRALYNEQFF. The CDR3 nucleotides read TGTGCGTATCACAGGGCTCTCTACAATGAGCAGTTCTTC. The rearrangement links TRBV7-9 to TRBJ2-1; perhaps TRBD1 as D (6 bases). CDR1 is SEHNR and CDR2 is FQNEAQ in the germline V gene (reference sequence). The CDR3 length is 13 residues. Complete variable domain (other parts from reference TRBV7-9 and TRBJ2-1): DTGVSQNPRHKITKRGQNVTFRCDPISEHNRLYWYRQTLGQGPEFLTYFQNEAQLEKSRLLSDRFSAERPKGSFSTLEIQRTEQGDSAMYLCAYHRALYNEQFFGPGTRLTVL.